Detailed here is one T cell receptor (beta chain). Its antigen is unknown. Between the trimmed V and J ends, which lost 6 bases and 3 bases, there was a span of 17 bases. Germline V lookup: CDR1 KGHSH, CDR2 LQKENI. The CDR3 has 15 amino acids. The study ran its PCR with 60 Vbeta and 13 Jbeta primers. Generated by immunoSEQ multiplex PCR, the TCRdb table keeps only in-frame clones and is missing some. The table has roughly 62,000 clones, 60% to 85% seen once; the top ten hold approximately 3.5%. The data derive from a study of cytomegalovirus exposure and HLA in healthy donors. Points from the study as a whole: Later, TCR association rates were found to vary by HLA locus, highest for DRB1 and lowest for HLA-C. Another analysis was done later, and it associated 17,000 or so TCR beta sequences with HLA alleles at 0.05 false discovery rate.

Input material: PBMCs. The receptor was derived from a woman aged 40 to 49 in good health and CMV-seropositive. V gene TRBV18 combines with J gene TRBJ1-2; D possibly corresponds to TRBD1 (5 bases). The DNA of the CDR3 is TGTGCCAGCTCCCAGGGTACCAACTACGACTATGGCTACACCTTC. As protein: CASSQGTNYDYGYTF.